These 27 T cell receptor beta chains originate from one sample sequenced in a study of shared clonotypes between healthy human individuals. The protocol was immunoSEQ multiplex PCR, while the TCRdb copy is restricted to in-frame clones and leaves out a portion. This repertoire shows about 470,000 clones, more than 75% found once; its top ten account for roughly 13%. The sequencing input was PBMCs. All receptors come from a woman between 35 and 50 years old in good health. Some clones in this sample may be carry-over from other donors' samples.

Note on this clone: Given a much more abundant clone one base away, this may be a read error. The rearrangement joins TRBV11-2 to TRBJ1-2; TRBD1 matches at 7 bases. V dropped 4 bases and J dropped 4; count of bases not matched to a gene: 3. This CDR3 has 13 amino acids. Per the germline V gene, CDR1 is SGHAT and CDR2 is FQNNGV. Here the CDR3 DNA reads TGTGCCAGCAGCTCGGGACAGTCCTATGGCTACACCTTC. Its protein is CASSSGQSYGYTF.

There are a few counts of this clone. Likely a read error: the CDR3 ends without its conserved phenylalanine or tryptophan. This chain joins TRBV5-4 and TRBJ2-3; 9 positions match TRBD1. CDR1 is SGHNT, CDR2 YYREEE, per germline (reference sequence). The CDR3 runs to 16 residues. With V trimmed by 4 bases and J by 0 bases, 6 bases remained unmatched. CDR3 coding DNA: TGTGCCAGCAGCGGAGGGACAGGGCCTAGCACAGATACGCAGTATCTT. It yields the protein CASSGGTGPSTDTQYL.

The genes are TRBV6-6 and TRBJ2-7; a weak D match, TRBD2 (6 bases). The CDR3 consists of 14 residues. The germline gives CDR1 MNHNY, CDR2 SVGAGI (reference sequence). Between the trimmed V and J ends, which lost 3 bases and 0 bases, there was a span of 9 bases. Here the CDR3 reads CASSYGGTSYEQYF. The DNA for the CDR3 is TGTGCCAGCAGTTATGGGGGGACCTCCTACGAGCAGTACTTC.

V is TRBV6-1 and J is TRBJ1-1; D gene uncertain. The CDR3 length is 13 residues. Germline V gives CDR1 MNHNS, CDR2 SASEGT. Deletions cut 0 bases from V and 2 bases from J, with 4 bases between. The CDR3 here is CASSEAANTEAFF. The CDR3 region has the DNA TGTGCCAGCAGTGAAGCGGCCAACACTGAAGCTTTCTTT.

This chain uses TRBV2 with TRBJ1-5, with D maybe TRBD1 (5 bases). V was cut by 3 bases and J by 4 bases, with 19 bases left in between. CDR3 size: 17 residues. The germline V gene has CDR1 SNHLY and CDR2 FYNNEI. The CDR3 here is CASSDGGTRRTNQPQHF. CDR3 DNA sequence: TGTGCCAGCAGTGATGGCGGGACTAGAAGGACAAATCAGCCCCAGCATTTT.

This clone was detected a few times. The genes are TRBV5-4 and TRBJ2-1; maybe TRBD2 (5 bases). The CDR3 is 15 residues long. In germline, CDR1 is SGHNT, CDR2 YYREEE (reference sequence). V was pared by 4 bases and J by 0 bases, with 11 bases between. The DNA for the CDR3 is TGTGCCAGCAGCCTTCTTCGGGACTCCTACAATGAGCAGTTCTTC. Amino acids: CASSLLRDSYNEQFF.

The V and J genes are TRBV9 and TRBJ2-5; no firm D call. CDR1 is SGDLS and CDR2 is YYNGEE in the germline V gene. Deletions cut 4 bases from V and 5 bases from J, with 15 bases between. The CDR3 extends over 14 amino acids. The CDR3 region has the DNA TGTGCCAGCAGCCCGACATTGGGCTTGGAGACCCAGTACTTC. Amino acids: CASSPTLGLETQYF.

The V gene is TRBV11-2, the J gene TRBJ1-4; 7 bases match TRBD1. Trimming removed 5 bases from V and 8 bases from J; junction bases left unmatched: 8. Germline CDR1 is SGHAT and CDR2 is FQNNGV. CDR3 length: 14 residues. CDR3 bases: TGTGCCAGCAGCCAAACAGGGGAATCGGAAAAACTGTTTTTT. It codes for CASSQTGESEKLFF.

V and J are TRBV5-6 and TRBJ1-3, with D perhaps TRBD1 (5 bases). V was pared by 1 base and J by 2 bases, with 13 bases between. This CDR3 has 16 amino acids. Germline V gene sequence: CDR1 SGHDT, CDR2 YYEEEE. The CDR3 reads CASSLFRDLTGNTIYF. Here the CDR3 DNA reads TGTGCCAGCAGCTTGTTTCGGGACCTGACTGGAAACACCATATATTTT.

V usage is TRBV7-7 and J usage is TRBJ2-2, with 8 bases lining up with TRBD1. The germline gives CDR1 SSHAT, CDR2 FNYEAQ (reference sequence). The ends lost 5 bases at V and 4 bases at J; junction bases unmatched: 3. The CDR3 contains 14 residues. The CDR3 sequence: CASSRDRTTGELFF. CDR3 bases: TGTGCCAGCAGCCGGGACAGGACCACCGGGGAGCTGTTTTTT.

This clone occurred many times. The chain carries TRBV19 and TRBJ1-1; the D is unclear. CDR3 size: 13 residues. Germline V gene sequence: CDR1 LNHDA, CDR2 SQIVND (reference sequence). V was shortened by 5 bases and J by 0 bases, with 7 bases between the two germline ends. The CDR3 DNA is TGTGCCAGTAGTGCAACAATGAACACTGAAGCTTTCTTT. Its translation is CASSATMNTEAFF.

This chain links TRBV10-2 with TRBJ2-5; D is undetermined. The V gene's germline CDR1 is WSHSY and CDR2 SAAADI. The CDR3 length is 15 residues. Trimming shortened V by 7 bases and J by 5 bases, and 20 bases separated the two germline ends. The CDR3, as DNA: TGCGCCAGCACCATTCCCGACGCCCCGGCGGAGACCCAGTACTTC. Its protein is CASTIPDAPAETQYF.

To note about this clone: The sample carries other DNA sequences with the same CDR3. The V gene is TRBV5-1, the J gene TRBJ2-7, with D possibly TRBD1 on 6 matching bases. The CDR3 sequence is 12 residues long. The germline V gene has CDR1 SGHRS and CDR2 YFSETQ. Trimming cost V 2 bases and J 4 bases, with 7 bases left between them. In nucleotides, the CDR3 is TGCGCCAGCAGCTTACAGGGTTACGAGCAGTACTTC. It translates to CASSLQGYEQYF.

The chain is built from TRBV19 and TRBJ2-7; 10 bases align to TRBD1. With 5 bases clipped from V and 2 bases from J, the junction kept 6 bases outside the gene matches. The CDR3 is 15 amino acids. Germline CDR1 LNHDA, CDR2 SQIVND (reference sequence). The CDR3: CASSPGQGVTYEQYF. The CDR3 region has the DNA TGTGCCAGTAGTCCTGGACAGGGGGTCACCTACGAGCAGTACTTC.

The chain is built from TRBV28 and TRBJ2-7; maybe TRBD1 (5 bases). CDR1 is MDHEN, CDR2 SYDVKM, per germline. This CDR3 has 14 amino acids. Trimming removed 3 bases at V and 9 bases at J, with 18 bases between. This chain's CDR3 is CASSFQGGEWRQYF. In nucleotides, the CDR3 is TGTGCCAGCAGTTTCCAGGGTGGGGAATGGCGGCAGTACTTC. The whole variable domain, remainder taken from reference TRBV28 and TRBJ2-7, is DVKVTQSSRYLVKRTGEKVFLECVQDMDHENMFWYRQDPGLGLRLIYFSYDVKMKEKGDIPEGYSVSREKKERFSLILESASTNQTSMYLCASSFQGGEWRQYFGPGTRLTVT.

V is TRBV27 and J is TRBJ2-7, with TRBD1 matching 9 bases. Trimming cost V 5 bases and J 2 bases; bases outside gene matches: 10. The CDR3 has 16 residues. The germline CDR1 and CDR2 sequences are MNHEY and SMNVEV (reference sequence). The DNA of the CDR3 is TGTGCCAGCAGTCCCCGACAGGGGGTGATTACCTACGAGCAGTACTTC. Its translation: CASSPRQGVITYEQYF.

This CDR3 reads CASSTRLAGTSYEQYF. As DNA, the CDR3 is TGTGCCAGCAGCACCCGACTAGCAGGAACTAGCTACGAGCAGTACTTC. The rearrangement links TRBV5-4 to TRBJ2-7, with 7 bases matching TRBD2. The CDR3 totals 16 residues. From germline, CDR1 is SGHNT and CDR2 YYREEE (reference sequence). J lost 3 bases, V lost 4 bases, and 13 bases had no gene match.

V is TRBV6-1 and J is TRBJ1-1; D unresolved. Per the germline V gene, CDR1 is MNHNS and CDR2 is SASEGT. The CDR3 is 12 amino acids. With 3 bases removed from V and 8 bases from J, the gap between germline ends came to 10 bases. The chain's CDR3 is CASSETVGEAFF. The CDR3 DNA reads as TGTGCCAGCAGTGAGACTGTCGGGGAAGCTTTCTTT.

The rearrangement links TRBV11-2 to TRBJ1-2, with D possibly matching TRBD1 (6 bases). The length of the CDR3 is 14 residues. CDR1 and CDR2 from the germline V gene are SGHAT and FQNNGV. V was shortened by 1 base and J by 1 base, with 7 bases between the two germline ends. Written as DNA, the CDR3 is TGTGCCAGCAGCTTAGGGGGACATAACTATGGCTACACCTTC. Residues: CASSLGGHNYGYTF.

This clone came up a few times. V is TRBV14 and J is TRBJ2-7; D may be TRBD2 (5 bases). Trimming removed 2 bases at V and 6 bases at J, with 14 bases between. The CDR3 is made up of 14 amino acids. Germline lookup yields CDR1 SGHDN and CDR2 FVKESK. The CDR3 sequence is CASSQNLLDIEQYF. Written as DNA, the CDR3 is TGTGCCAGCAGCCAAAATTTACTAGACATCGAGCAGTACTTC.

The V gene is TRBV19, the J gene TRBJ2-7; possibly TRBD2 for D (5 bases). Germline CDR1 reads LNHDA; CDR2 reads SQIVND (reference sequence). V gave up 3 bases and J gave up 2 bases, with 14 bases separating them. The CDR3 extends over 15 amino acids. Written as DNA, the CDR3 is TGTGCCAGTAGTATTTCCAGCGGATTGCCCTACGAGCAGTACTTC. Translating it yields CASSISSGLPYEQYF.

The table lists this clone with a few counts. The chain has TRBV20-1 and TRBJ1-2; no clear D. CDR1 and CDR2 from the germline V gene are DFQATT and SNEGSKA (reference sequence). The CDR3 has 11 amino acids. The V end was cut by 2 bases, the J end by 7 bases, with 8 bases between. Here the CDR3 DNA reads TGCAGTGCTAGACCGCCCTCTGGCTACACCTTC. This encodes CSARPPSGYTF.

This clone was observed a few times. The rearrangement uses TRBV19 and TRBJ2-7; D gene ambiguous. Per germline, CDR1 LNHDA and CDR2 SQIVND (reference sequence). Trimming cost V 4 bases and J 6 bases, with 16 bases left between them. CDR3 length: 14 amino acids. The CDR3 DNA reads TGTGCCAGTAGTAATCAGGCCTGGGAAGGCGAGCAGTACTTC. Protein: CASSNQAWEGEQYF.

V is TRBV6-6 and J is TRBJ2-1, with TRBD2 matching 10 bases. V was clipped by 6 bases and J by 8 bases; unmatched bases: 10. Germline assignment: CDR1 MNHNY and CDR2 SVGAGI (reference sequence). This CDR3 spans 15 amino acids. CDR3 in DNA: TGTGCCAGCAGGCGAGGACTAGCGGAGGGGGATGAGCAGTTCTTC. Translation: CASRRGLAEGDEQFF.

The chain is built from TRBV19 and TRBJ2-1, with 9 bases identical to TRBD2. Germline trimming cut 5 bases from V and 10 bases from J; bases unmatched to any gene: 15. Germline lookup yields CDR1 LNHDA and CDR2 SQIVND (reference sequence). This CDR3 region has 16 residues. The CDR3 region is CASSQRVGLASDEQFF. In DNA form, the CDR3 reads TGTGCCAGTAGTCAGAGGGTGGGACTAGCTTCGGACGAGCAGTTCTTC.

The V call is TRBV19, the J call TRBJ2-3; D possibly corresponds to TRBD2 (5 bases). Germline V gene sequence: CDR1 LNHDA, CDR2 SQIVND (reference sequence). V was clipped by 3 bases and J by 11 bases, with 12 bases between them. The CDR3 runs 12 residues. CDR3 loop: CASSIGADQQYF. CDR3 sequence (DNA): TGTGCCAGTAGTATCGGAGCGGATCAGCAGTATTTT.

The chain links TRBV4-2 to TRBJ2-5; D unresolved. The CDR3 has 13 amino acids. CDR1 LGHNA and CDR2 YNFKEQ come from the germline V gene. V lost 1 base, J lost 5 bases, and 8 bases lay in between. The CDR3 DNA follows: TGTGCCAGCAGCCAAGCCTTTATGGAGACCCAGTACTTC. Residues: CASSQAFMETQYF.